The T cell receptor (beta chain) described here comes from a study of a mutant IDH1 vaccine in newly diagnosed glioma. Study overall: Patients were pretreated with radiotherapy, temozolomide, or both, mostly both. Study-level points and caveats: Changes to the top peripheral T cell clonotypes appeared unrelated to pseudoprogression.

Time point reported: week 5, during vaccination. Doses of 300 ug of mutant IDH1 20-mer peptide were given with topical imiquimod. This clone was observed a handful of times. The antigen remains undetermined. Trimming pared 2 bases from V and 8 bases from J, leaving 7 bases between. The CDR3 sequence is 11 residues long. CDR1 is SGHDT and CDR2 is YYEEEE in the germline V gene. Here immunoSEQ multiplex PCR was the method, and the copy in TCRdb shows in-frame clones only, minus some. The table lists 45,000 to 70,000 clones, about 81% of them singletons. Sequences were derived from PBMCs, sampled from a glioma patient whose treatment included an IDH1 peptide vaccine. The TCR comes from a man aged 25-40 years with glioma. J is TRBJ1-1 and V is TRBV5-6; D gene unclear. CDR3 residues: CASSLGEEAFF. The CDR3 DNA reads TGTGCCAGCAGCTTAGGTGAGGAAGCTTTCTTT.